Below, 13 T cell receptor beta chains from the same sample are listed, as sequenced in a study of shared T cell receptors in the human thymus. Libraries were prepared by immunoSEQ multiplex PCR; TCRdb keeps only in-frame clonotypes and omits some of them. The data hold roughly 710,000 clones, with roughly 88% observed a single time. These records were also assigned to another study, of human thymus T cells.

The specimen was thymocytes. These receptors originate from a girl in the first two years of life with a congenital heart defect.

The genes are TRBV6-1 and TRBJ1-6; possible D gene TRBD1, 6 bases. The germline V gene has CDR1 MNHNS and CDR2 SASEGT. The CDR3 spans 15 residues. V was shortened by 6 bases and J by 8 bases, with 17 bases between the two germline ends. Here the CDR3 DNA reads TGTGCCAGCAGACCCGCCCGGACAGCGGATTCACCCCTCCACTTT. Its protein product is CASRPARTADSPLHF.

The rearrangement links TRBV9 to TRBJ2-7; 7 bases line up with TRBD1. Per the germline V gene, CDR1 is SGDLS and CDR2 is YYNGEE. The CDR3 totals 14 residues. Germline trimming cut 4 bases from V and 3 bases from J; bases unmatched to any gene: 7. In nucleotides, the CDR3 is TGTGCCAGCAGCCGTAGAGGGGACAGCTACGAGCAGTACTTC. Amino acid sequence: CASSRRGDSYEQYF.

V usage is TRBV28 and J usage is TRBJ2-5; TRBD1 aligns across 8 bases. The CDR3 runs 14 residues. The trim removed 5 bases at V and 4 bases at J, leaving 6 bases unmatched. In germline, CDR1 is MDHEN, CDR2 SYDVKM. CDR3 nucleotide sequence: TGTGCCAGCAGTCCGGGACAGGTGGGAGAGACCCAGTACTTC. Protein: CASSPGQVGETQYF.

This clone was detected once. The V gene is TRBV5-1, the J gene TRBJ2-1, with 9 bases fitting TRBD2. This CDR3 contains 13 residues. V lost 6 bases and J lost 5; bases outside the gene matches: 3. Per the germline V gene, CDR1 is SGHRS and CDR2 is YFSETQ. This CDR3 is CASTSGVNNEQFF. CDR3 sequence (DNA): TGCGCCAGCACTAGCGGGGTAAACAATGAGCAGTTCTTC.

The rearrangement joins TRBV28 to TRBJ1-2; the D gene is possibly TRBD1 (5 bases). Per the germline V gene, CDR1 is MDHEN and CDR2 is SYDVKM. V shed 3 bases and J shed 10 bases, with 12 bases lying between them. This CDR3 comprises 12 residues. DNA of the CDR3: TGTGCCAGCAGTTTTTCGGGGGAAGACTACACCTTC. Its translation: CASSFSGEDYTF.

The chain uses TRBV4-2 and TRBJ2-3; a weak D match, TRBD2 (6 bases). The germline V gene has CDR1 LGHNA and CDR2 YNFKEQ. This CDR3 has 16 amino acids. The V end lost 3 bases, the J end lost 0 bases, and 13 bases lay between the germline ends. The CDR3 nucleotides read TGTGCCAGCAGCCATAAACCGGGACTCAGCACAGATACGCAGTATTTT. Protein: CASSHKPGLSTDTQYF.

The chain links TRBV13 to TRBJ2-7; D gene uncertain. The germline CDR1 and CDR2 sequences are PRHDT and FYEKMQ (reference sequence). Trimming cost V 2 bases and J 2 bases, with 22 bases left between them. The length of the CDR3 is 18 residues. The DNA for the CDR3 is TGTGCCAGCAGCTTACCATCCGACATGGCCCAAGGCCCCTACGAGCAGTACTTC. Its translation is CASSLPSDMAQGPYEQYF.

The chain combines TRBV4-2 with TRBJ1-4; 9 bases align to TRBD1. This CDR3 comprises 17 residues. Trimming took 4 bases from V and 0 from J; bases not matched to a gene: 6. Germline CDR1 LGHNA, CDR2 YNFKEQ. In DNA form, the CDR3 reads TGTGCCAGCAGCCCACAGGGGGCGAATGCAACTAATGAAAAACTGTTTTTT. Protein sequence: CASSPQGANATNEKLFF.

The CDR3 loop reads CASRLYRLNYGYTF. The CDR3 DNA follows: TGTGCCAGCAGACTTTACAGGCTTAACTATGGCTACACCTTC. This chain connects TRBV6-1 to TRBJ1-2; a possible D gene is TRBD1 (5 bases). The CDR3 sequence is 14 residues long. Germline V gene sequence: CDR1 MNHNS, CDR2 SASEGT. V was cut by 6 bases and J by 1 base, with 12 bases left in between.

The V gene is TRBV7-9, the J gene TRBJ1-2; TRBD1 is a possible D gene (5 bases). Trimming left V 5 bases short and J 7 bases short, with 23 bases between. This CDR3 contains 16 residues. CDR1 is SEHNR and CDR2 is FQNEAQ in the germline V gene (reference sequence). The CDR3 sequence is CASSPLTVVLRRGYTF. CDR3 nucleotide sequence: TGTGCCAGCAGCCCTTTGACAGTCGTCTTACGTCGTGGCTACACCTTC.

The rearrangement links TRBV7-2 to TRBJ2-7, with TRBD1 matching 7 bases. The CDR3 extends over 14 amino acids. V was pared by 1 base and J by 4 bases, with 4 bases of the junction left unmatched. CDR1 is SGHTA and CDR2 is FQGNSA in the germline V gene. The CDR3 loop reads CASSLEGQPYEQYF. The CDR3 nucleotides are TGTGCCAGCAGCTTAGAGGGACAGCCTTACGAGCAGTACTTC.

Here the CDR3 reads CSAQGDREAYEQYF. The DNA for the CDR3 is TGCAGCGCCCAGGGGGATAGGGAAGCCTACGAGCAGTACTTC. The V and J genes are TRBV29-1 and TRBJ2-7; 7 nucleotides line up with TRBD1. V shed 7 bases and J 2 bases; nucleotides not matched to a gene: 11. The CDR3 covers 14 residues. CDR1 SQVTM and CDR2 ANQGSEA come from the germline V gene.

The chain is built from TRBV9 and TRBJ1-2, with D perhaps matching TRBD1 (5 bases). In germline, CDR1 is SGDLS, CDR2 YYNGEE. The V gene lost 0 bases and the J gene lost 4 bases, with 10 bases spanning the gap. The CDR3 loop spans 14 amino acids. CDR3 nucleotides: TGTGCCAGCAGCGTAGGAGCCCAGGGCTATGGCTACACCTTC. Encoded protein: CASSVGAQGYGYTF.